The rows below give T cell receptor beta chains drawn from one sample of a study of blood T cells in healthy people across ages. Using its own MiXCR run on the 5' RACE reads, TCRdb lists one record per CDR3 protein. The data contain about 1.5 million distinct CDR3 sequences, approximately 43% of them singletons. Specimen: blood. Every receptor here comes from a woman under 30 in good health. The CDR3 runs from the conserved cysteine through the conserved F or W. The D gene is left open where the match is weak. Clone size, where shown, is once, few, many, or a class for clones that have expanded.

D: NA; V: TRBV12-3/TRBV12-4; size: NA; J: TRBJ1-5; CDR3: CASSLPGSNQPQHF; DNA: TGTGCCAGCAGTTTGCCGGGGAGCAATCAGCCCCAGCATTTT
D: NA; V: TRBV12-5; size: NA; J: TRBJ2-3; CDR3: CASGLVRGRDTQYF; DNA: TGTGCTAGTGGTTTGGTCCGAGGAAGGGATACGCAGTATTTT
D: NA; V: TRBV9; size: NA; J: TRBJ2-1; CDR3: CASSPVSIGNEQFF; DNA: TGTGCCAGCAGCCCCGTGTCGATTGGGAATGAGCAGTTCTTC
D: NA; V: TRBV4-3; size: NA; J: TRBJ1-4; CDR3: CASSPRTGGGTNEKLFF; DNA: TGCGCCAGCAGCCCTAGGACGGGCGGGGGCACTAATGAAAAACTGTTTTTT
D: NA; V: TRBV6-2/TRBV6-3; size: few; J: TRBJ2-1; CDR3: CASSLAEPHYNEQFF; DNA: TGTGCCAGCAGTTTAGCGGAGCCACACTACAATGAGCAGTTCTTC
D: NA; V: TRBV27; size: NA; J: TRBJ1-2; CDR3: CASAVRGNYGYTF; DNA: TGTGCCAGCGCGGTAAGAGGTAACTATGGCTACACCTTC
D: NA; V: TRBV3-1; size: NA; J: TRBJ1-4; CDR3: CAGSPRHVTGEKLFF; DNA: TGTGCCGGCAGCCCCCGACATGTTACGGGGGAAAAACTGTTTTTT
D: NA; V: TRBV5-1; size: few; J: TRBJ1-1; CDR3: CASSSTILGATEAFF; DNA: TGCGCCAGCAGCTCAACTATTCTAGGGGCCACTGAAGCTTTCTTT
D: TRBD2; V: TRBV11-2; size: NA; J: TRBJ2-5; CDR3: CASSLLAGGYQETQYF; DNA: TGTGCCAGCAGCTTATTGGCGGGGGGTTACCAAGAGACCCAGTACTTC
D: NA; V: TRBV7-2; size: NA; J: TRBJ2-5; CDR3: CASSLDGTSQETQYF; DNA: TGTGCCAGCAGCTTAGATGGGACGTCACAAGAGACCCAGTACTTC
D: TRBD1; V: TRBV20-1; size: few; J: TRBJ2-1; CDR3: CSATRQGDSYNEQFF; DNA: TGCAGTGCTACCAGACAGGGGGACTCCTACAATGAGCAGTTCTTC
D: NA; V: TRBV27; size: NA; J: TRBJ2-7; CDR3: CASSPRQVGAYEQYF; DNA: TGTGCCAGCAGTCCCCGGCAGGTAGGGGCCTACGAGCAGTACTTC
D: TRBD1; V: TRBV14; size: NA; J: TRBJ1-4; CDR3: CASSQRGQISEKLFF; DNA: TGTGCCAGCAGCCAACGGGGACAGATAAGTGAAAAACTGTTTTTT
D: NA; V: TRBV10-3; size: NA; J: TRBJ2-1; CDR3: CAITVNGGRGGNEQFF; DNA: TGTGCCATCACGGTGAATGGTGGCAGGGGAGGCAATGAGCAGTTCTTC
D: TRBD1; V: TRBV27; size: NA; J: TRBJ2-7; CDR3: CASSFQGTDDYEQYF; DNA: TGTGCCAGCAGTTTCCAAGGGACAGACGACTACGAGCAGTACTTC
D: TRBD2; V: TRBV12-3/TRBV12-4; size: once; J: TRBJ2-3; CDR3: CASSSRTSRGTDTQYF; DNA: TGTGCCAGCAGTTCACGGACTAGCAGAGGCACAGATACGCAGTATTTT
D: TRBD2; V: TRBV5-1; size: few; J: TRBJ2-1; CDR3: CAPEGLAGKHYNEQFF; DNA: TGCGCCCCCGAGGGACTAGCGGGTAAACACTACAATGAGCAGTTCTTC
D: NA; V: TRBV7-2; size: few; J: TRBJ2-1; CDR3: CASSLAPTWEQFF; DNA: TGTGCCAGCAGCTTAGCGCCCACCTGGGAGCAGTTCTTC
D: TRBD1; V: TRBV25-1; size: NA; J: TRBJ1-6; CDR3: CASSAQTGANNSPLHF; DNA: TGTGCCAGCAGTGCTCAGACAGGGGCTAATAATTCACCCCTCCACTTT
D: NA; V: TRBV11-2; size: NA; J: TRBJ2-7; CDR3: CASSLTLYYEQYF; DNA: TGTGCCAGCAGCTTAACTCTTTACTACGAGCAGTACTTC
D: NA; V: TRBV7-9; size: few; J: TRBJ1-2; CDR3: CASSLTGDGGYTF; DNA: TGTGCCAGCAGCTTAACGGGGGATGGTGGCTACACCTTC
D: NA; V: TRBV15; size: few; J: TRBJ2-7; CDR3: CATSRDWDEQYF; DNA: TGTGCCACCAGCAGAGATTGGGACGAGCAGTACTTC
D: TRBD1; V: TRBV6-5; size: few; J: TRBJ1-1; CDR3: CASSYSRRGHTEAFF; DNA: TGTGCCAGCAGTTACTCCCGCAGGGGGCACACTGAAGCTTTCTTT
D: NA; V: TRBV20-1; size: few; J: TRBJ1-5; CDR3: CSARGGALNQPQHF; DNA: TGCAGTGCTAGAGGCGGGGCCCTTAATCAGCCCCAGCATTTT